Listed here are 9 T cell receptor beta chains from one sample, sequenced in a study of CXCR3-negative and CXCR3-positive naive CD8 T cells. The method, 5' RACE with UMI labels, was used to prepare the TRB cDNA libraries. TCRdb re-called the 5' RACE reads, yielding one record per CDR3 amino acid sequence without DNA. This sample carries fewer than 95,000 distinct CDR3 sequences, with around 1.8% going to the ten biggest clones. The sequenced sample consisted of naive CXCR3- CD8+ T cells from blood. As to subset: CD45RO-CCR7+CD27+CD95- naive CD8+ T cells lacking CXCR3 (TNR3-). The receptor source for this set is a human donor in good health. Some clones in this sample may be carry-over from other donors' samples.

The V and J genes are TRBV7-9 and TRBJ2-1. Germline V CDR1 and CDR2: SEHNR, FQNEAQ (reference sequence). This CDR3 spans 12 amino acids. The CDR3 loop reads CASSDTGGEQFF.

This chain joins TRBV28 and TRBJ2-5; TCRdb designates TRBD1, a call that cannot be tested without DNA. The germline V gene has CDR1 MDHEN and CDR2 SYDVKM. The CDR3 sequence is 13 residues long. The CDR3 reads CASSSPGGETQYF.

The rearrangement joins TRBV20-1 to TRBJ2-7; TCRdb calls TRBD2, which cannot be checked without DNA. The V gene's germline CDR1 is DFQATT and CDR2 SNEGSKA (reference sequence). This CDR3 is 15 amino acids long. CDR3 amino acids: CSAREPSGPRYEQYF.

The chain employs TRBV7-9 and TRBJ2-7. Germline V gene lookup returns CDR1 SEHNR and CDR2 FQNEAQ (reference sequence). The CDR3 covers 14 residues. The CDR3 sequence: CASSLVGSSYEQYF.

The rearrangement joins TRBV21-1 to TRBJ2-7; TCRdb outputs TRBD1, but without DNA this stays unchecked. TRBV21-1 is an annotated pseudogene. This CDR3 has 15 amino acids. CDR3 sequence: CASSKGDICSYEQYF.

V gene TRBV5-6 combines with J gene TRBJ2-3; with no DNA, the TCRdb D assignment of TRBD2 cannot be verified. Germline V lookup: CDR1 SGHDT, CDR2 YYEEEE. CDR3 length: 13 residues. CDR3 in amino acids: CASSFSGTDTQYF.

The gene calls are TRBV7-9 and TRBJ2-1; TCRdb's D gene call, TRBD2, goes unchecked for lack of DNA. CDR3 length equals 15 residues. The germline V gene encodes CDR1 SEHNR and CDR2 FQNEAQ (reference sequence). This CDR3 reads CASSPRGEGPNEQFF.

This chain links TRBV14 with TRBJ2-7; lacking DNA, the TRBD1 call made by TCRdb goes unchecked. The CDR3 is 13 residues long. CDR1 and CDR2 (germline): SGHDN, FVKESK. The CDR3 sequence: CASSQMGQYEQYF.

The chain joins TRBV12-3 or TRBV12-4 to TRBJ1-2. CDR3 size: 13 residues. CDR3 region: CASSSDENYGYTF.